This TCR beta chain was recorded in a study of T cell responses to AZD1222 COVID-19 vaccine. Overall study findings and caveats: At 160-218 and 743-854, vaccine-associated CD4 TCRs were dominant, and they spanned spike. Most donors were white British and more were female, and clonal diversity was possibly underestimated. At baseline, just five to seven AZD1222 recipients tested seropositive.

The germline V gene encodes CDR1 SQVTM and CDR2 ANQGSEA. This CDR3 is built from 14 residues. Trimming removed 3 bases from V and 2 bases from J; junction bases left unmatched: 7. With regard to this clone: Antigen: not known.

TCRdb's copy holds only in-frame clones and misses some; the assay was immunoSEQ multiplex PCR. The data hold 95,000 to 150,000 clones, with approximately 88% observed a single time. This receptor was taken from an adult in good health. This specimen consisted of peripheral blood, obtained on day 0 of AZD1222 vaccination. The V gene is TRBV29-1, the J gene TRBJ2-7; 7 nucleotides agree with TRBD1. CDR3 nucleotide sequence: TGCAGCGTTGAGGGCCAGGGGGAAACCTACGAGCAGTACTTC. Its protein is CSVEGQGETYEQYF.